The 30 T cell receptor beta chains presented below share a single source sample, sequenced in a study of low-dose radiotherapy and immunotherapy resistance in tumors. Gene-specific TRAV and TRBV primers were used for first-strand cDNA, covering alpha and beta chains. TCRs were amplified for roughly 22 PCR cycles with a constant-region primer and V-primer adapter. TCRdb recomputed calls from the reads with MiXCR, one row per CDR3 protein. The profile shows more than 6,000 distinct CDR3 sequences, about 59% of them singletons. The receptors were gathered from a human donor with advanced metastatic prostate, ovarian, gallbladder or colorectal cancer (not recorded which). This table probably holds off-target reads from a library built for another chain.

This clonotype turned up a few times. This chain links TRBV9 with TRBJ1-3, with D perhaps matching TRBD1 (5 bases). The length of the CDR3 is 14 residues. Germline values: CDR1 SGDLS, CDR2 YYNGEE. V was shortened by 3 bases and J by 4 bases, with 11 bases between the two germline ends. The CDR3 DNA follows: TGTGCCAGCAGCGCGGGGGGGTACGGAAACACCATATATTTT. Translation: CASSAGGYGNTIYF.

This chain links TRBV5-6 with TRBJ2-1, with TRBD2 matching 15 bases. CDR1 and CDR2 from the germline V gene are SGHDT and YYEEEE. The CDR3 has 15 residues. The ends lost 2 bases at V and 8 bases at J; junction bases unmatched: 2. CDR3 sequence: CASSFRTSGGDEQFF. CDR3 coding DNA: TGTGCCAGCAGCTTTAGGACTAGCGGGGGGGATGAGCAGTTCTTC.

CDR3 sequence reads: CASSTSIGTDTQYF. CDR3 bases: TGTGCCAGCAGCACTAGCATCGGGACAGATACGCAGTATTTT. V usage is TRBV28 and J usage is TRBJ2-3, with D possibly matching TRBD2 (6 bases). V lost 6 bases, J lost 3 bases, and 13 bases lay in between. In germline, CDR1 is MDHEN, CDR2 SYDVKM. There are 14 residues in the CDR3.

The J gene is TRBJ2-2, the V gene TRBV20-1; 8 bases are shared with TRBD1. V lost 3 bases to trimming and J lost 2 bases; unmatched junction nucleotides: 2. This CDR3 comprises 14 residues. The germline V gene has CDR1 DFQATT and CDR2 SNEGSKA (reference sequence). In DNA, the CDR3 is TGCAGTGCTAGGACAGGGGCCAACACCGGGGAGCTGTTTTTT. Protein: CSARTGANTGELFF.

DNA of the CDR3: TGTGCCAGCAGCTCGACCCTTTACGAGCAGTACTTC. Protein: CASSSTLYEQYF. The rearrangement joins TRBV7-9 to TRBJ2-7, with D hard to call. V lost 4 bases to trimming and J lost 4 bases, with 8 bases between them. The CDR3 is made up of 12 amino acids. The germline CDR1 and CDR2 sequences are SEHNR and FQNEAQ (reference sequence).

The chain has TRBV12-3 or TRBV12-4 and TRBJ2-2; D may match TRBD1 or TRBD2 (6 bases each). This CDR3 has 16 residues. With 6 bases removed from V and 3 bases from J, the gap between germline ends came to 17 bases. Written as DNA, the CDR3 is TGTGCCAGCAGCAGGGGACTGACCCGCGACACCGGGGAGCTGTTTTTT. Translating it yields CASSRGLTRDTGELFF.

This clonotype was seen more than once but under ten times. V is TRBV5-4 and J is TRBJ1-2; 8 bases fit TRBD1. CDR3 length: 15 amino acids. Germline loops: CDR1 SGHNT, CDR2 YYREEE (reference sequence). V was pared by 4 bases and J by 4 bases, with 9 bases of the junction left unmatched. CDR3 protein: CASSLPGQDLYGYTF. CDR3 coding DNA: TGTGCCAGCAGCCTACCGGGACAGGATCTCTATGGCTACACCTTC.

This chain joins TRBV5-1 and TRBJ2-7, with 9 nucleotides matching TRBD1. V shed 4 bases, J shed 4 bases, and the junction held 6 bases outside the gene matches. Per the germline V gene, CDR1 is SGHRS and CDR2 is YFSETQ. The CDR3 totals 14 residues. The CDR3 sequence: CASSPGQGGYEQYF. For the CDR3, the DNA is TGCGCCAGCAGCCCGGGACAGGGTGGATACGAGCAGTACTTC.

The chain couples TRBV6-5 to TRBJ1-4; D is uncertain. Between the trimmed V and J ends, which lost 2 bases and 10 bases, there was a span of 8 bases. Germline V gives CDR1 MNHEY, CDR2 SVGAGI. There are 12 residues in the CDR3. The CDR3 bases are TGTGCCAGCAGTTACCCCGGAGGAAAACTGTTTTTT. Translating it yields CASSYPGGKLFF.

CDR3 region: CASSLRTSLLEQYF. The CDR3 DNA reads TGTGCCAGCAGTCTCCGGACGTCGCTGCTGGAGCAGTACTTC. The genes are TRBV6-2 or TRBV6-3 and TRBJ2-7; D remains unclear. The germline CDR1 and CDR2 sequences are MNHEY and SVGEGT. V dropped 5 bases and J dropped 7 bases, with 18 bases sitting between them. The CDR3 runs 14 residues.

This clonotype was detected only once. V gene TRBV5-4 combines with J gene TRBJ2-2; TRBD1 aligns across 10 bases. CDR1 is SGHNT and CDR2 is YYREEE in the germline V gene (reference sequence). This CDR3 spans 16 amino acids. The trim removed 4 bases at V and 4 bases at J, leaving 7 bases unmatched. The CDR3 reads CASSQDRGHSTGELFF. In DNA form, the CDR3 reads TGTGCCAGCAGCCAAGACAGGGGGCATAGCACCGGGGAGCTGTTTTTT. Combining the CDR3 with reference TRBV5-4 and TRBJ2-2 gives the whole variable domain ETGVTQSPTHLIKTRGQQVTLRCSSQSGHNTVSWYQQALGQGPQFIFQYYREEENGRGNFPPRFSGLQFPNYSSELNVNALELDDSALYLCASSQDRGHSTGELFFGEGSRLTVL.

The chain is built from TRBV4-3 and TRBJ2-5; D ambiguous. The CDR3 extends over 17 amino acids. The V end was cut by 0 bases, the J end by 4 bases, with 18 bases between. Germline CDR1 and CDR2: LGHNA and YSLEER. The CDR3 loop is CASSQDHSIGPRETQYF. CDR3 coding DNA: TGCGCCAGCAGCCAAGACCATAGTATAGGCCCTCGAGAGACCCAGTACTTC.

The count of this clonotype is one. This chain uses TRBV4-2 with TRBJ2-7, with D possibly TRBD1 on 6 matching bases. V was shortened by 0 bases and J by 7 bases, with 16 bases between the two germline ends. The V gene's germline CDR1 is LGHNA and CDR2 YNFKEQ. This CDR3 spans 15 amino acids. In DNA, the CDR3 is TGTGCCAGCAGCCAAGATTGGGGAGCAGGGGAAGAGCAGTACTTC. This gives the protein CASSQDWGAGEEQYF.

This clonotype was counted between two and nine times. V gene TRBV5-1 combines with J gene TRBJ2-6; D is unclear. The CDR3 extends over 16 amino acids. Germline CDR1 is SGHRS and CDR2 is YFSETQ. V was cut by 0 bases and J by 4 bases, with 11 bases left in between. CDR3 bases: TGCGCCAGCAGCTTGGTCGGCAGCTCAGGGGCCAACGTCCTGACTTTC. Encoded protein: CASSLVGSSGANVLTF.

V gene TRBV25-1 combines with J gene TRBJ2-1, with 14 nucleotides matching TRBD2. V dropped 4 bases and J dropped 7; count of bases not matched to a gene: 12. The CDR3 spans 18 residues. Germline CDR1 reads MGHDK; CDR2 reads SYGVNS. CDR3 DNA: TGTGCCAGCAGTGGTGCAGGGGGCTGGACTAGCGGGAGGAATGAGCAGTTCTTC. Translating it yields CASSGAGGWTSGRNEQFF.

V gene TRBV7-6 combines with J gene TRBJ2-1, with unresolved D. Germline CDR1 and CDR2: SGHVS and FNYEAQ. V shed 1 base and J shed 4 bases, with 8 bases lying between them. The CDR3 totals 14 residues. The CDR3 spells CASSLGPAYNEQFF. CDR3 DNA sequence: TGTGCCAGCAGCTTAGGGCCGGCGTACAATGAGCAGTTCTTC.

This rearrangement joins TRBV4-1 to TRBJ2-7, with 8 bases matching TRBD1. V trimming: 5 bases; J trimming: 6 bases; junction bases outside the gene matches: 9. The CDR3 is 14 amino acids. From germline, CDR1 is MGHRA and CDR2 YSYEKL. CDR3 nucleotides: TGCGCCAGCAGCTCAAGGACAGGGTCTGGCGAGCAGTACTTC. This sequence encodes CASSSRTGSGEQYF.

The chain carries TRBV28 and TRBJ1-6; 9 bases align to TRBD1. This CDR3 region has 15 residues. Germline-derived CDR1 and CDR2 are MDHEN and SYDVKM. The V segment lost 6 bases and the J segment 9 bases; nucleotides outside the gene matches: 9. The CDR3 nucleotides are TGTGCCAGCAGGCGTTTACAGGGGGCCGGTTCACCCCTCCACTTT. Translated: CASRRLQGAGSPLHF.

The chain combines TRBV6-8 with TRBJ1-5; D perhaps matches TRBD1 (5 bases). There are 15 residues in the CDR3. Germline V lookup: CDR1 MNHGY, CDR2 SAAAGT. The V end lost 2 bases, the J end lost 0 bases, and 8 bases lay between the germline ends. The CDR3: CASSYRGYSNQPQHF. The CDR3 region has the DNA TGTGCCAGCAGTTACAGGGGATATAGCAATCAGCCCCAGCATTTT.

This sequence joins TRBV11-2 and TRBJ2-1; maybe TRBD1 (6 bases). Germline-derived CDR1 and CDR2 are SGHAT and FQNNGV. This CDR3 comprises 15 residues. The V end lost 3 bases, the J end lost 0 bases, and 9 bases lay between the germline ends. For the CDR3, the DNA is TGTGCCAGCAGCTTTGGGGGCAGCTCCTACAATGAGCAGTTCTTC. Its protein product is CASSFGGSSYNEQFF.

The rearrangement uses TRBV18 and TRBJ2-1; D is undetermined. CDR1 is KGHSH and CDR2 is LQKENI in the germline V gene. This CDR3 comprises 13 residues. V shed 1 base and J shed 16 bases, with 17 bases lying between them. In DNA, the CDR3 is TGTGCCAGCTCACCACTAAGGGTAGCTGGCGGCTTCTTC. Protein sequence: CASSPLRVAGGFF.

This chain connects TRBV6-5 to TRBJ1-2, with a possible D match to TRBD1 (6 bases). The V end was cut by 6 bases, the J end by 8 bases, with 16 bases between. In germline, CDR1 is MNHEY, CDR2 SVGAGI. The CDR3 is 13 residues long. The CDR3 nucleotides read TGTGCCAGCAGGGATACAGGGAAGGAGGGCTACACCTTC. Its translation: CASRDTGKEGYTF.

This clonotype has more than one count but fewer than ten. The rearrangement uses TRBV3-1 and TRBJ1-1; D is unclear. CDR1 is LGHDT, CDR2 YNNKEL, per germline (reference sequence). The V gene lost 1 base and the J gene lost 3 bases, with 6 bases spanning the gap. The CDR3 is 13 residues long. The CDR3 DNA reads TGTGCCAGCAGCCAAGGGGAGGACACTGAAGCTTTCTTT. Translation: CASSQGEDTEAFF.

This clonotype turned up a few times. This chain links TRBV29-1 with TRBJ1-2; D gene unclear. This CDR3 region has 12 residues. The germline CDR1 and CDR2 sequences are SQVTM and ANQGSEA. The germline V and J ends were trimmed by 6 bases and 4 bases, with 12 bases remaining between them. The CDR3 DNA reads TGCAGCGTGGACGGACGTCTCTATGGCTACACCTTC. Translated, it gives CSVDGRLYGYTF.

This clonotype came up once. The J gene is TRBJ2-5, the V gene TRBV27, with 14 bases that match TRBD2. CDR1 and CDR2 from the germline V gene are MNHEY and SMNVEV (reference sequence). The CDR3 consists of 13 residues. The CDR3 sequence: CATSGRAVETQYF. Here the CDR3 DNA reads TGTGCGACTAGCGGGAGGGCGGTGGAGACCCAGTACTTC.

This sequence joins TRBV2 and TRBJ2-2; tentatively, D is TRBD1 or TRBD2 (5 bases each). V gave up 4 bases and J gave up 6 bases, with 12 bases separating them. This CDR3 contains 14 residues. Germline V gives CDR1 SNHLY, CDR2 FYNNEI. The CDR3 region is CASSGVVGAGELFF. Written as DNA, the CDR3 is TGTGCCAGCAGTGGGGTAGTGGGGGCCGGGGAGCTGTTTTTT.

The CDR3 reads CASSEGAAGNTIYF. CDR3 coding DNA: TGTGCCAGCAGCGAGGGGGCGGCGGGAAACACCATATATTTT. This chain joins TRBV9 and TRBJ1-3; 7 nucleotides agree with TRBD1. V dropped 3 bases and J dropped 4; count of bases not matched to a gene: 4. This CDR3 has 14 residues. Germline V gene data show CDR1 as SGDLS and CDR2 as YYNGEE.

This clonotype was found once. The rearrangement uses TRBV6-1 and TRBJ2-2; D perhaps matches TRBD2 (6 bases). The V end lost 5 bases, the J end lost 4 bases, and 14 bases lay between the germline ends. Germline CDR1 MNHNS, CDR2 SASEGT. The CDR3 sequence is 15 residues long. The CDR3: CASSSSSVGTGELFF. Here the CDR3 DNA reads TGTGCCAGCAGTTCCTCTAGCGTGGGCACCGGGGAGCTGTTTTTT.

The chain employs TRBV19 and TRBJ2-5, with 8 bases identical to TRBD1. The germline CDR1 and CDR2 sequences are LNHDA and SQIVND (reference sequence). Trimming cost V 4 bases and J 6 bases; bases outside gene matches: 7. CDR3 size: 14 residues. CDR3 amino acids: CASSKSGGRQTQYF. Written as DNA, the CDR3 is TGTGCCAGTAGTAAGTCAGGGGGCAGGCAGACCCAGTACTTC. The full variable domain, rest sourced from reference TRBV19 and TRBJ2-5, is DGGITQSPKYLFRKEGQNVTLSCEQNLNHDAMYWYRQDPGQGLRLIYYSQIVNDFQKGDIAEGYSVSREKKESFPLTVTSAQKNPTAFYLCASSKSGGRQTQYFGPGTRLLVL.

DNA of the CDR3: TGTGCCAGCAGCTTTTCTCAGGGCCTATCCTACGAGCAGTACTTC. Translating gives CASSFSQGLSYEQYF. J is TRBJ2-7 and V is TRBV7-2; TRBD1 might be the D (5 bases). CDR1 SGHTA and CDR2 FQGNSA come from the germline V gene. The V gene lost 3 bases and the J gene lost 1 base, with 13 bases spanning the gap. This CDR3 has 15 residues.